These T cell receptor beta chains were read from a single sample in a study of T cells in Graves' hyperthyroidism and ophthalmopathy. MiXCR was run by TCRdb on the multiplex PCR reads, yielding one entry per CDR3 protein. The data hold around 380,000 distinct CDR3 sequences, with roughly 14% observed a single time. Sequencing was performed on blood. The receptors were gathered from a man younger than 45 with Graves' hyperthyroidism that later progressed to Graves' ophthalmopathy. Each CDR3 is given with its conserved first and last residue. Fields, in order: CDR3 length, D gene, V gene, clone size, J gene, CDR3 protein, CDR3 DNA. The D gene is left open where the match is weak. Rows may omit the clone size; those that give it use once, few, many or a size class.

CDR3 length: 16
D gene: TRBD1
V gene: TRBV25-1
clone size: NA
J gene: TRBJ1-2
CDR3 protein: CASSSRDRGLNYGYTF
CDR3 DNA: TGTGCCAGCAGTAGCCGGGACAGGGGTCTTAACTATGGCTACACCTTC

CDR3 length: 13
D gene: NA
V gene: TRBV20-1
clone size: many
J gene: TRBJ1-4
CDR3 protein: CSAPDTSNEKLFF
CDR3 DNA: TGCAGTGCTCCGGACACGTCTAATGAAAAACTGTTTTTT

CDR3 length: 14
D gene: NA
V gene: TRBV12-3/TRBV12-4
clone size: many
J gene: TRBJ2-5
CDR3 protein: CASSTSGGGETQYF
CDR3 DNA: TGTGCCAGCAGTACGAGCGGAGGAGGAGAGACCCAGTACTTC

CDR3 length: 15
D gene: TRBD1
V gene: TRBV4-2
clone size: few
J gene: TRBJ2-2
CDR3 protein: CASTPRQGVTGELFF
CDR3 DNA: TGTGCCAGCACCCCCCGACAGGGTGTAACCGGGGAGCTGTTTTTT

CDR3 length: 12
D gene: NA
V gene: TRBV12-5
clone size: many
J gene: TRBJ1-5
CDR3 protein: CASGLSNQPQHF
CDR3 DNA: TGTGCTAGTGGTCTTAGCAATCAGCCCCAGCATTTT

CDR3 length: 17
D gene: TRBD2
V gene: TRBV5-1
clone size: few
J gene: TRBJ2-1
CDR3 protein: CASSSGLGLAGIYEQFF
CDR3 DNA: TGCGCCAGCAGCTCGGGCCTGGGACTAGCGGGGATCTATGAGCAGTTCTTC

CDR3 length: 16
D gene: TRBD2
V gene: TRBV2
clone size: many
J gene: TRBJ2-7
CDR3 protein: CASSREAGGILYEQYF
CDR3 DNA: TGTGCCAGCAGCCGCGAGGCGGGGGGCATCCTCTACGAGCAGTACTTC

CDR3 length: 20
D gene: TRBD1
V gene: TRBV4-1
clone size: NA
J gene: TRBJ1-4
CDR3 protein: CASSQVVSYRGQAANEKLFF
CDR3 DNA: TGCGCCAGCAGCCAAGTCGTGTCATACAGGGGGCAAGCAGCTAATGAAAAACTGTTTTTT

CDR3 length: 14
D gene: TRBD1
V gene: TRBV29-1
clone size: many
J gene: TRBJ1-2
CDR3 protein: CSVEGKGTGNTYTF
CDR3 DNA: TGCAGCGTTGAAGGAAAAGGGACAGGGAATACCTACACCTTC

CDR3 length: 14
D gene: NA
V gene: TRBV9
clone size: many
J gene: TRBJ2-2
CDR3 protein: CASSVAVRGGELFF
CDR3 DNA: TGTGCCAGCAGCGTAGCTGTGAGAGGCGGGGAGCTGTTTTTT

CDR3 length: 12
D gene: NA
V gene: TRBV29-1
clone size: few
J gene: TRBJ2-5
CDR3 protein: CSVAQGGETQYF
CDR3 DNA: TGCAGCGTTGCTCAGGGTGGGGAGACCCAGTACTTC

CDR3 length: 13
D gene: NA
V gene: TRBV6-6
clone size: NA
J gene: TRBJ1-2
CDR3 protein: CASSYSTGIGYTF
CDR3 DNA: TGTGCCAGCAGTTACTCCACAGGGATTGGCTACACCTTC

CDR3 length: 15
D gene: NA
V gene: TRBV6-1
clone size: many
J gene: TRBJ2-1
CDR3 protein: CASTTIGDSYNEQFF
CDR3 DNA: TGTGCCAGCACCACTATCGGGGACTCCTACAATGAGCAGTTCTTC

CDR3 length: 13
D gene: TRBD1
V gene: TRBV29-1
clone size: NA
J gene: TRBJ1-4
CDR3 protein: CSVEKQGDEKLFF
CDR3 DNA: TGCAGCGTTGAAAAACAGGGGGATGAAAAACTGTTTTTT

CDR3 length: 14
D gene: NA
V gene: TRBV3-1
clone size: NA
J gene: TRBJ2-1
CDR3 protein: CASSQGDGTNEQFF
CDR3 DNA: TGTGCCAGCAGCCAAGGGGACGGGACCAATGAGCAGTTCTTC

CDR3 length: 17
D gene: TRBD2
V gene: TRBV7-2
clone size: many
J gene: TRBJ2-7
CDR3 protein: CASSFTSGGRHSYEQYF
CDR3 DNA: TGTGCCAGCAGCTTCACTAGCGGGGGCCGACATTCCTACGAGCAGTACTTC

CDR3 length: 19
D gene: TRBD1
V gene: TRBV11-2
clone size: NA
J gene: TRBJ1-1
CDR3 protein: CASSLGSHWDRIKNTEAFF
CDR3 DNA: TGTGCCAGCAGCTTAGGATCTCATTGGGACAGGATTAAGAACACTGAAGCTTTCTTT

CDR3 length: 18
D gene: TRBD2
V gene: TRBV12-3/TRBV12-4
clone size: many
J gene: TRBJ2-2
CDR3 protein: CASTLTPGLAGMAGELFF
CDR3 DNA: TGTGCCAGCACCCTTACCCCAGGACTAGCGGGGATGGCCGGGGAGCTGTTTTTT

CDR3 length: 13
D gene: NA
V gene: TRBV5-1
clone size: NA
J gene: TRBJ2-7
CDR3 protein: CASSFFPQYEQYF
CDR3 DNA: TGCGCCAGCAGCTTCTTCCCTCAATACGAGCAGTACTTC

CDR3 length: 14
D gene: NA
V gene: TRBV6-1
clone size: NA
J gene: TRBJ1-4
CDR3 protein: CASSKKSTNEKLFF
CDR3 DNA: TGTGCCAGCAGTAAGAAATCAACTAATGAAAAACTGTTTTTT

CDR3 length: 16
D gene: TRBD2
V gene: TRBV4-2
clone size: NA
J gene: TRBJ2-1
CDR3 protein: CASSQGTGGPGNEQFF
CDR3 DNA: TGTGCCAGCAGCCAAGGGACGGGGGGGCCGGGAAATGAGCAGTTCTTC

CDR3 length: 15
D gene: NA
V gene: TRBV10-3
clone size: few
J gene: TRBJ2-3
CDR3 protein: CAISEGTGSTDTQYF
CDR3 DNA: TGTGCCATCAGTGAGGGGACGGGGAGCACAGATACGCAGTATTTT

CDR3 length: 16
D gene: NA
V gene: TRBV5-4
clone size: NA
J gene: TRBJ2-2
CDR3 protein: CASTLDNRANTGELFF
CDR3 DNA: TGTGCCAGCACCCTAGATAACAGGGCGAACACCGGGGAGCTGTTTTTT

CDR3 length: 14
D gene: TRBD1
V gene: TRBV11-1
clone size: many
J gene: TRBJ2-1
CDR3 protein: CASSGTGGRNEQFF
CDR3 DNA: TGTGCCAGCAGCGGGACAGGGGGCAGGAATGAGCAGTTCTTC

CDR3 length: 14
D gene: NA
V gene: TRBV29-1
clone size: few
J gene: TRBJ2-1
CDR3 protein: CSVLGPVGGGEQFF
CDR3 DNA: TGCAGCGTTCTTGGGCCCGTCGGGGGCGGTGAGCAGTTCTTC

CDR3 length: 15
D gene: TRBD2
V gene: TRBV9
clone size: many
J gene: TRBJ2-7
CDR3 protein: CASSKAASGTYEQYF
CDR3 DNA: TGTGCCAGCAGTAAAGCGGCTAGCGGGACCTACGAGCAGTACTTC